This TCR beta chain is drawn from a study of cytomegalovirus exposure and HLA in healthy donors. About the research overall: Ancestry clustering placed around four fifths of a few hundred genotyped donors in the Caucasian-associated cluster.

Whereas donors were nominally healthy upon sampling, unrecorded immune exposures were probable. Study-level findings and limits: The authors judged a highly shared variant cluster likely a sequencing artifact. Per a later analysis, HLA-associated TCR beta chains showed more clonal expansion than other, equally common TCR beta chains.

There are 14 residues in the CDR3. V shed 3 bases and J shed 0 bases, with 8 bases lying between them. Germline V gene data show CDR1 as ENHRY and CDR2 as SYGVKD. A word on this clone: Antigen unknown.

PCR used 60 Vbeta primers and 13 Jbeta primers. This table comes from immunoSEQ multiplex PCR, and its TCRdb copy is limited to in-frame clones, with some not included. The sample has about 130,000 clones; approximately 78% are singletons. This rearrangement joins TRBV10-3 to TRBJ1-1, with D possibly being TRBD1 (5 bases). What was sequenced was PBMCs. The sequence derives from a man aged 30 to 45 in good health and CMV-seropositive. CDR3 sequence (DNA): TGTGCCATCAGTGAACCAGGGATGAACACTGAAGCTTTCTTT. Translating it yields CAISEPGMNTEAFF.